The 31 T cell receptor beta chains below come from one sample, sequenced in a study of shared clonotypes between healthy human individuals (dated by TCRdb to about 2020). The library was built by means of the immunoSEQ multiplex PCR assay. TCRdb took over this immuneACCESS table, retaining in-frame rearrangements with V and J assigned. Such tables are incomplete; in checked studies, under half of the missing clones stem from an unresolved V gene, and the remainder is unexplained. Present in this sample are some 1,900,000 clones, about 95% of which were seen just once. The ten largest clones represent 1.2% of the sample. CD8 naive samples consisted of CD45RO-negative cells that were positively selected for CCR7, yielding a CD45RA+CCR7+ population without TemRA cells. Sequencing was performed on naive CD8+ T cells sorted from blood. The sample's cell subset or site label, in plain terms: CD45RA+CCR7+. These receptors were obtained from a man aged 18 to 30 in good health.

This chain uses TRBV5-1 with TRBJ1-3; no clear D. V was trimmed by 6 bases and J by 0 bases, leaving 7 bases between them. There are 13 residues in the CDR3. Germline V CDR1 and CDR2: SGHRS, YFSETQ. The CDR3 nucleotides are TGCGCCAGCACCGACTACTCTGGAAACACCATATATTTT. Encoded protein: CASTDYSGNTIYF.

This sequence joins TRBV5-6 and TRBJ2-3; TRBD2 aligns across 10 bases. Germline V gives CDR1 SGHDT, CDR2 YYEEEE. V dropped 4 bases and J dropped 2; count of bases not matched to a gene: 10. The CDR3 covers 17 residues. CDR3 DNA sequence: TGTGCCAGCAGCGGAGCCGGGACTAGCGAGGACACAGATACGCAGTATTTT. Residues: CASSGAGTSEDTDTQYF.

V gene TRBV4-1 combines with J gene TRBJ2-3; either TRBD1 or TRBD2 may fit D (5 bases each). Deletions cut 3 bases from V and 5 bases from J, with 12 bases between. Germline loops: CDR1 MGHRA, CDR2 YSYEKL. The CDR3 spans 14 residues. CDR3 in DNA: TGCGCCAGCAGCCACCCGGGACGGCAAGATACGCAGTATTTT. Amino acids: CASSHPGRQDTQYF.

V is TRBV28 and J is TRBJ2-7, with unresolved D. The CDR3 length is 17 residues. Germline values: CDR1 MDHEN, CDR2 SYDVKM. V shed 2 bases and J shed 2 bases, with 19 bases lying between them. The CDR3 here is CASSLRGRVRLTYEQYF. CDR3 coding DNA: TGTGCCAGCAGTTTAAGAGGAAGGGTCCGATTAACCTACGAGCAGTACTTC.

As regards this clone: The identical CDR3 is also encoded by other nucleotide sequences in the sample. The V call is TRBV6-6, the J call TRBJ2-7, with D possibly being TRBD1 or TRBD2 (5 bases each). The CDR3 is 14 residues long. In germline, CDR1 is MNHNY, CDR2 SVGAGI (reference sequence). The V and J ends lost 2 bases and 2 bases respectively, with 10 bases between them. CDR3 sequence reads: CASSYPGQTYEQYF. In DNA, the CDR3 is TGTGCCAGCAGTTACCCGGGGCAAACCTACGAGCAGTACTTC.

Of note for this clone: The same CDR3 is also encoded by other DNA sequences in this sample. This chain connects TRBV7-9 to TRBJ2-7; D gene uncertain. Germline V gene data show CDR1 as SEHNR and CDR2 as FQNEAQ (reference sequence). The CDR3 length is 12 residues. V shed 3 bases and J shed 4 bases, with 7 bases lying between them. The CDR3 nucleotides read TGTGCCAGCAGCTTCGGGCTTTACGAGCAGTACTTC. It encodes CASSFGLYEQYF.

This sequence joins TRBV30 and TRBJ1-4, with 10 bases fitting TRBD1. With V trimmed by 0 bases and J by 8 bases, 6 bases remained unmatched. CDR1 and CDR2 (germline): GTSNPN, SVGIG (reference sequence). CDR3 size: 15 residues. This CDR3 reads CAWSVGGTGVEKLFF. The CDR3 DNA reads TGTGCCTGGAGTGTGGGAGGGACAGGGGTCGAAAAACTGTTTTTT.

Notes on this clone: The sample contains more than one DNA sequence encoding this CDR3. The chain is built from TRBV11-2 and TRBJ2-7; TRBD2 matches at 7 bases. The CDR3 sequence is 11 residues long. CDR1 SGHAT and CDR2 FQNNGV come from the germline V gene. Unmatched junction bases numbered 1, after V lost 4 bases and J lost 7 bases. CDR3 region: CASSWGGEQYF. The CDR3 bases are TGTGCCAGCAGCTGGGGGGGAGAGCAGTACTTC.

CDR3 coding DNA: TGTGCCAGCAGAAGAAGGGGGGAGACTGAAGCTTTCTTT. It yields the protein CASRRRGETEAFF. This sequence joins TRBV7-2 and TRBJ1-1; possibly TRBD1 for D (6 bases). Germline-derived CDR1 and CDR2 are SGHTA and FQGNSA. The V gene lost 6 bases and the J gene lost 5 bases, with 13 bases spanning the gap. The CDR3 contains 13 residues.

The chain employs TRBV28 and TRBJ1-1, with D possibly TRBD1 on 5 matching bases. V was shortened by 4 bases and J by 3 bases, with 15 bases between the two germline ends. The CDR3 extends over 15 amino acids. CDR1 is MDHEN and CDR2 is SYDVKM in the germline V gene. The CDR3 region is CASSSGQGLYTEAFF. The CDR3 DNA follows: TGTGCCAGCAGTTCAGGACAAGGGTTGTACACTGAAGCTTTCTTT.

The V and J genes are TRBV2 and TRBJ2-2, with D tentatively TRBD1 (5 bases). V was trimmed by 7 bases and J by 7 bases, leaving 13 bases between them. Germline CDR1 reads SNHLY; CDR2 reads FYNNEI. The CDR3 loop spans 13 amino acids. The CDR3 DNA reads as TGTGCCAGCAAAGCAGGGTTCAGCGGGGAGCTGTTTTTT. Translated, it gives CASKAGFSGELFF.

J is TRBJ1-4 and V is TRBV2, with D perhaps TRBD1 (6 bases). V shed 6 bases and J shed 4 bases, with 15 bases lying between them. The germline V gene has CDR1 SNHLY and CDR2 FYNNEI. The CDR3 has 15 residues. The CDR3 sequence is CASSGPGHINEKLFF. CDR3 bases: TGTGCCAGCAGCGGACCGGGACACATTAATGAAAAACTGTTTTTT.

V is TRBV6-5 and J is TRBJ1-6; 7 bases line up with TRBD1. Losses at the gene ends were 6 bases for V and 8 bases for J; bases not matched to a gene: 10. The CDR3 totals 15 residues. CDR1 is MNHEY and CDR2 is SVGAGI in the germline V gene. DNA of the CDR3: TGTGCCAGCAGCCCCCTGGGGACAGATGATTCACCCCTCCACTTT. Its protein product is CASSPLGTDDSPLHF.

As to this clone: The sample has other DNA sequences that encode this CDR3 too. V and J are TRBV13 and TRBJ2-5; D is perhaps TRBD1 or TRBD2 (5 bases each). The CDR3 extends over 13 amino acids. Germline V lookup: CDR1 PRHDT, CDR2 FYEKMQ (reference sequence). Between the trimmed V and J ends, which lost 3 bases and 2 bases, there was a span of 7 bases. This CDR3 is CASSLGPQETQYF. CDR3 bases: TGTGCCAGCAGCTTGGGACCGCAAGAGACCCAGTACTTC.

The chain employs TRBV10-3 and TRBJ1-1; TRBD1 matches 9 bases. The CDR3 runs to 14 residues. Germline assignment: CDR1 ENHRY and CDR2 SYGVKD. The V gene end was trimmed by 6 bases and the J gene end by 2 bases; junction bases not matched to a gene: 4. The DNA for the CDR3 is TGTGCCATCAGACTGACAGGGGGAAACACTGAAGCTTTCTTT. The encoded protein is CAIRLTGGNTEAFF.

The rearrangement joins TRBV7-9 to TRBJ2-7, with 9 bases lining up with TRBD1. V lost 1 base to trimming and J lost 1 base; unmatched junction nucleotides: 2. This CDR3 region has 15 residues. CDR1 and CDR2 (germline): SEHNR, FQNEAQ (reference sequence). The CDR3 sequence is CASSLEGTGSYEQYF. DNA for the CDR3: TGTGCCAGCAGCTTAGAAGGGACAGGGTCCTACGAGCAGTACTTC.

The chain has TRBV13 and TRBJ2-5, with 9 bases identical to TRBD2. CDR1 and CDR2 (germline): PRHDT, FYEKMQ (reference sequence). V lost 4 bases to trimming and J lost 0 bases; unmatched junction nucleotides: 6. This CDR3 region has 16 residues. The CDR3 nucleotides read TGTGCCAGCAGCTCCAGACTAGCGGAGGACCAAGAGACCCAGTACTTC. Protein product: CASSSRLAEDQETQYF.

This chain links TRBV4-1 with TRBJ2-3; D is perhaps TRBD2 (7 bases). Per the germline V gene, CDR1 is MGHRA and CDR2 is YSYEKL. V lost 3 bases, J lost 3 bases, and 16 bases lay in between. The CDR3 has 16 amino acids. This CDR3 is CASSHEWGGPTDTQYF. Written as DNA, the CDR3 is TGCGCCAGCAGCCATGAGTGGGGGGGCCCTACAGATACGCAGTATTTT.

This chain connects TRBV19 to TRBJ1-1, with D uncertain. This CDR3 contains 15 residues. V was trimmed by 3 bases and J by 0 bases, leaving 11 bases between them. Germline V CDR1 and CDR2: LNHDA, SQIVND (reference sequence). DNA of the CDR3: TGTGCCAGTAGTATTGGAGGGAGTTTGAACACTGAAGCTTTCTTT. It encodes CASSIGGSLNTEAFF.

The J gene is TRBJ2-3, the V gene TRBV27; D is perhaps TRBD2 (7 bases). The CDR3 extends over 16 amino acids. Trimming left V 3 bases short and J 2 bases short, with 15 bases between. Germline V gene lookup returns CDR1 MNHEY and CDR2 SMNVEV (reference sequence). The CDR3 coding sequence is TGTGCCAGCAGTTTGGTGGCGGGGGCTAACACAGATACGCAGTATTTT. Protein sequence: CASSLVAGANTDTQYF.

The V and J genes are TRBV5-4 and TRBJ1-5; D is uncertain. Between the trimmed V and J ends, which lost 4 bases and 0 bases, there was a span of 11 bases. The germline CDR1 and CDR2 sequences are SGHNT and YYREEE (reference sequence). The CDR3 loop spans 15 amino acids. The CDR3 sequence: CASSPERNSNQPQHF. CDR3 coding DNA: TGTGCCAGCAGCCCTGAGAGAAATAGCAATCAGCCCCAGCATTTT.

This chain uses TRBV19 with TRBJ2-7; no clear D. Between the trimmed V and J ends, which lost 1 base and 3 bases, there was a span of 10 bases. CDR3 size: 14 residues. In germline, CDR1 is LNHDA, CDR2 SQIVND (reference sequence). The CDR3 coding sequence is TGTGCCAGTAGTATAGCGGAAGGGATCTACGAGCAGTACTTC. Amino acids: CASSIAEGIYEQYF.

In nucleotides, the CDR3 is TGTGCCAGCAGTGAATGGGATGGCGAGGGGAACACTGAAGCTTTCTTT. As protein: CASSEWDGEGNTEAFF. The chain joins TRBV6-1 to TRBJ1-1; D gene unclear. V was cut by 2 bases and J by 1 base, with 14 bases left in between. The CDR3 extends over 16 amino acids. CDR1 and CDR2 (germline): MNHNS, SASEGT.

The chain couples TRBV13 to TRBJ2-7; D not resolved. The ends were cut back, 5 bases at V and 3 bases at J, with 17 bases in the middle. CDR1 is PRHDT and CDR2 is FYEKMQ in the germline V gene (reference sequence). The CDR3 spans 15 residues. CDR3 sequence reads: CASSLGSSLGYEQYF. The CDR3 nucleotides are TGTGCCAGCAGCCTGGGATCGTCCCTCGGCTACGAGCAGTACTTC.

On this clone itself: At the DNA level, this CDR3 is encoded by other sequences in the same sample as well. This rearrangement joins TRBV4-1 to TRBJ2-1; D uncertain. The CDR3 has 15 amino acids. CDR1 is MGHRA and CDR2 is YSYEKL in the germline V gene. Trimming took 0 bases from V and 4 from J, leaving 10 bases between them. The DNA for the CDR3 is TGCGCCAGCAGCCAAGAACCTAGGCCATACAATGAGCAGTTCTTC. Residues: CASSQEPRPYNEQFF.

The chain joins TRBV7-8 to TRBJ2-7, with TRBD1 matching 11 bases. CDR3 size: 16 residues. Germline CDR1 and CDR2: SGHVS and FQNEAQ. The ends lost 5 bases at V and 3 bases at J; junction bases unmatched: 9. The CDR3 loop is CASSHRTGGAVYEQYF. In DNA form, the CDR3 reads TGTGCCAGCAGCCACCGGACAGGGGGCGCTGTCTACGAGCAGTACTTC.

This chain connects TRBV4-3 to TRBJ2-7; D may be TRBD1 or TRBD2 (5 bases each). The CDR3 consists of 14 residues. Germline V gene sequence: CDR1 LGHNA, CDR2 YSLEER. The V and J ends lost 1 base and 0 bases respectively, with 7 bases between them. The CDR3 sequence is CASSQGGFSYEQYF. For the CDR3, the DNA is TGCGCCAGCAGCCAAGGGGGGTTCTCCTACGAGCAGTACTTC.

This chain connects TRBV7-8 to TRBJ2-1, with TRBD2 matching 9 bases. The V gene end was trimmed by 6 bases and the J gene end by 4 bases; junction bases not matched to a gene: 7. The CDR3 runs 15 residues. Germline-derived CDR1 and CDR2 are SGHVS and FQNEAQ. The CDR3: CASRKTSGMYNEQFF. In nucleotides, the CDR3 is TGTGCCAGCAGGAAGACTAGCGGCATGTACAATGAGCAGTTCTTC.

The rearrangement links TRBV6-5 to TRBJ2-3; 7 bases are a match to TRBD2. Germline V gene data show CDR1 as MNHEY and CDR2 as SVGAGI. Unmatched junction bases numbered 9, after V lost 2 bases and J lost 7 bases. This CDR3 region has 15 residues. CDR3 region: CASSYGAGTFNTQYF. CDR3 nucleotide sequence: TGTGCCAGCAGTTACGGAGCGGGGACGTTCAATACGCAGTATTTT.

CDR3 nucleotide sequence: TGTGCCACGGAACAGGGGGAGGGCGAGCAGTACTTC. This sequence encodes CATEQGEGEQYF. The chain recombines TRBV28 with TRBJ2-7, with D possibly matching TRBD1 (8 bases). CDR3 length: 12 amino acids. Germline CDR1 is MDHEN and CDR2 is SYDVKM. With 10 bases removed from V and 6 bases from J, the gap between germline ends came to 16 bases.

The rearrangement uses TRBV4-1 and TRBJ2-3, with TRBD2 as a possible D gene (6 bases). Germline CDR1 reads MGHRA; CDR2 reads YSYEKL. Trimming stripped 0 bases from V and 2 bases from J, with 15 bases between. The CDR3 runs to 17 residues. The CDR3 coding sequence is TGCGCCAGCAGCCAAGAAGGCTTGGGACTGCTCACAGATACGCAGTATTTT. It codes for CASSQEGLGLLTDTQYF.